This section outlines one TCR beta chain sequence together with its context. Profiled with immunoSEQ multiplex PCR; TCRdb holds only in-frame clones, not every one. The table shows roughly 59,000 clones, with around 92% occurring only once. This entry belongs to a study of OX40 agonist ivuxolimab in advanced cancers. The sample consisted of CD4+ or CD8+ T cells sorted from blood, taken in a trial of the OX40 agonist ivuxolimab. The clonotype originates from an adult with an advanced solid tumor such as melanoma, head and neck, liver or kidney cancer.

CDR3 in DNA: TGCAGCGTTGAAGATGCCGGGACTGCTCCCTACGAGCAGTACTTC. Translation: CSVEDAGTAPYEQYF. The chain combines TRBV29-1 with TRBJ2-7; D is possibly TRBD2 (6 bases). V lost 0 bases and J 2 bases, leaving 14 bases between the germline ends. The CDR3 consists of 15 residues. The germline gives CDR1 SQVTM, CDR2 ANQGSEA.